One and the same sample provided the 15 T cell receptor beta chains below, sequenced in a study of cytomegalovirus exposure and HLA in healthy donors. Profiling relied on immunoSEQ multiplex PCR, and the TCRdb table lists in-frame clones only, not all of them. The table has 90,000 to 150,000 clones, less than 90% seen once. Sequenced sample: PBMCs. Every receptor here comes from a man younger than 35 in good health and CMV-seropositive.

The chain employs TRBV27 and TRBJ2-7; 7 nucleotides align to TRBD1. The germline V gene has CDR1 MNHEY and CDR2 SMNVEV (reference sequence). V lost 3 bases to trimming and J lost 3 bases; unmatched junction nucleotides: 5. CDR3 length: 14 residues. The CDR3 region is CASSFRAGGYEQYF. For the CDR3, the DNA is TGTGCCAGCAGTTTTCGGGCAGGGGGCTACGAGCAGTACTTC.

The V gene is TRBV27, the J gene TRBJ1-2; TRBD1 might be the D (5 bases). V was clipped by 6 bases and J by 4 bases, with 12 bases between them. The length of the CDR3 is 13 residues. Germline V lookup: CDR1 MNHEY, CDR2 SMNVEV (reference sequence). CDR3 coding DNA: TGTGCCAGCAGGCCCCGACAGTTCTATGGCTACACCTTC. It encodes CASRPRQFYGYTF.

The chain recombines TRBV5-5 with TRBJ1-2, with D possibly matching TRBD1 (6 bases). The germline V and J ends were trimmed by 0 bases and 0 bases, with 12 bases remaining between them. This CDR3 is built from 16 residues. CDR1 is SGHKS, CDR2 YYEKEE, per germline (reference sequence). CDR3 nucleotides: TGTGCCAGCAGCTTGGGACAGGCCACTACTAACTATGGCTACACCTTC. This gives the protein CASSLGQATTNYGYTF.

This chain joins TRBV11-2 and TRBJ1-2; no reliable D call. This CDR3 has 16 amino acids. Trimming stripped 0 bases from V and 6 bases from J, with 17 bases between. CDR1 is SGHAT, CDR2 FQNNGV, per germline. The CDR3 region is CASSLDRVDKSDGYTF. CDR3 coding DNA: TGTGCCAGCAGCTTAGATCGAGTCGACAAGTCGGATGGCTACACCTTC.

The gene calls are TRBV29-1 and TRBJ2-1, with D perhaps matching TRBD2 (6 bases). The length of the CDR3 is 15 residues. Trimming took 6 bases from V and 4 from J, leaving 19 bases between them. From germline, CDR1 is SQVTM and CDR2 ANQGSEA. This CDR3 is CSVGVVGGIYNEQFF. The CDR3 DNA reads as TGCAGCGTCGGGGTGGTGGGGGGTATATACAATGAGCAGTTCTTC.

This clone was observed once. The gene calls are TRBV5-1 and TRBJ2-2; 8 bases fit TRBD2. This CDR3 is built from 15 residues. V shed 4 bases and J 4 bases; nucleotides not matched to a gene: 6. CDR1 is SGHRS and CDR2 is YFSETQ in the germline V gene. The CDR3 region has the DNA TGCGCCAGCAGCCCTCGGGGGGGCTTCACCGGGGAGCTGTTTTTT. It encodes CASSPRGGFTGELFF.

The chain combines TRBV28 with TRBJ2-7; 8 bases align to TRBD1. From germline, CDR1 is MDHEN and CDR2 SYDVKM. The CDR3 has 15 residues. V was pared by 5 bases and J by 7 bases, with 13 bases of the junction left unmatched. CDR3 bases: TGTGCCAGCAGTCTCCCGGACAGGGATCGATTGGAGCAGTACTTC. Translation: CASSLPDRDRLEQYF.

This clone was seen once. The chain recombines TRBV9 with TRBJ2-5; 11 bases match TRBD2. V was clipped by 2 bases and J by 1 base; unmatched bases: 1. The CDR3 spans 15 residues. Germline V gives CDR1 SGDLS, CDR2 YYNGEE. Here the CDR3 DNA reads TGTGCCAGCAGCGTGACTAGCGGGGTCCAAGAGACCCAGTACTTC. This translates into CASSVTSGVQETQYF.

V is TRBV15 and J is TRBJ1-1; D is unresolved. V was trimmed by 0 bases and J by 7 bases, leaving 24 bases between them. The germline gives CDR1 LNHNV, CDR2 YYDKDF (reference sequence). The CDR3 has 18 residues. The CDR3 nucleotides are TGTGCCACCAGCAGAGATTACGAAAGGCGTGAGGTCCACTATGAAGCTTTCTTT. Translated, it gives CATSRDYERREVHYEAFF.

This clone was recorded only once. The CDR3: CASSLRGSGGNLYF. The DNA for the CDR3 is TGTGCCAGCAGCCTCCGGGGTAGCGGGGGGAATCTCTACTTC. The chain combines TRBV13 with TRBJ2-7; 10 bases are shared with TRBD2. The junction had 14 bases not matched to a gene; V was cut back by 5 bases and J by 13 bases. CDR3 length: 14 residues. Germline V lookup: CDR1 PRHDT, CDR2 FYEKMQ (reference sequence).

This clone has only a few counts. This chain uses TRBV27 with TRBJ1-5; D ambiguous. Trimming removed 3 bases at V and 7 bases at J, with 10 bases between. CDR1 is MNHEY and CDR2 is SMNVEV in the germline V gene (reference sequence). The CDR3 has 13 residues. The CDR3 DNA follows: TGTGCCAGCAGTTTTGGCACCTGGCAGCCCCAGCATTTT. Translating it yields CASSFGTWQPQHF.

This chain connects TRBV5-1 to TRBJ1-2; 7 bases are a match to TRBD1. Germline lookup yields CDR1 SGHRS and CDR2 YFSETQ. The V gene end was trimmed by 0 bases and the J gene end by 3 bases; junction bases not matched to a gene: 5. The CDR3 is made up of 15 amino acids. The CDR3 here is CASSLGGGADYGYTF. As DNA, the CDR3 is TGCGCCAGCAGCTTGGGAGGGGGCGCTGACTATGGCTACACCTTC. The whole variable domain, filled in from reference TRBV5-1 and TRBJ1-2, reads KAGVTQTPRYLIKTRGQQVTLSCSPISGHRSVSWYQQTPGQGLQFLFEYFSETQRNKGNFPGRFSGRQFSNSRSEMNVSTLELGDSALYLCASSLGGGADYGYTFGSGTRLTVV.

The V gene is TRBV19, the J gene TRBJ2-7; possible D gene TRBD1, 6 bases. The CDR3 spans 12 residues. Trimming pared 5 bases from V and 3 bases from J, leaving 8 bases between. The V gene's germline CDR1 is LNHDA and CDR2 SQIVND (reference sequence). The CDR3 nucleotides are TGTGCCAGTAGTCCAGGGGACTACGAGCAGTACTTC. Its translation is CASSPGDYEQYF.

The chain has TRBV7-2 and TRBJ2-5; the D is unclear. Germline-derived CDR1 and CDR2 are SGHTA and FQGNSA. The CDR3 has 12 amino acids. The V end was cut by 5 bases, the J end by 5 bases, with 9 bases between. The CDR3 sequence: CASSPGPETQYF. DNA of the CDR3: TGTGCCAGCAGCCCCGGTCCGGAGACCCAGTACTTC.

The J gene is TRBJ2-5, the V gene TRBV28; 7 bases map to TRBD2. Trimming removed 6 bases from V and 5 bases from J; junction bases left unmatched: 9. This CDR3 spans 14 amino acids. The germline V gene encodes CDR1 MDHEN and CDR2 SYDVKM. CDR3 nucleotide sequence: TGTGCCAGCAGGGGACTAAATGCGCGGGAGACCCAGTACTTC. As protein: CASRGLNARETQYF.